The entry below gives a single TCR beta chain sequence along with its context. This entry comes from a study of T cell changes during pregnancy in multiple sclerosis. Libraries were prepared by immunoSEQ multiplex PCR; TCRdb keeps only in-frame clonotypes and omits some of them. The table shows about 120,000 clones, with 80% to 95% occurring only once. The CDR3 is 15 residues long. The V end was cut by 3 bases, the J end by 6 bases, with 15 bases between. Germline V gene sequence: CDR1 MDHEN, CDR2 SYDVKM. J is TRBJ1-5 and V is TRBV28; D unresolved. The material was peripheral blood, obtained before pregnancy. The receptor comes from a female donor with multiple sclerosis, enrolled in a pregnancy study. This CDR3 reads CASSLVNRRGQPQHF. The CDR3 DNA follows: TGTGCCAGCAGTTTGGTCAACCGGAGAGGTCAGCCCCAGCATTTT.